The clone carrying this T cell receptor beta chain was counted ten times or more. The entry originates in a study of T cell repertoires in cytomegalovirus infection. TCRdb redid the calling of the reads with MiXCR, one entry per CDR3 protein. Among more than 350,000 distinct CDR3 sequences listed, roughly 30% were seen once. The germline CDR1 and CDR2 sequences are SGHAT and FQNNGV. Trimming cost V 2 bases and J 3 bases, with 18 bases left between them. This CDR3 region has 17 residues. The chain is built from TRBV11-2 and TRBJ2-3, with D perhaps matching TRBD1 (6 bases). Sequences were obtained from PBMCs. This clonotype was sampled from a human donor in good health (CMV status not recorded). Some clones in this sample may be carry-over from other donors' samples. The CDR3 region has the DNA TGTGCCAGCAGCTTAAGATCGGCAGGGGAAATAACAGATACGCAGTATTTT. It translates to CASSLRSAGEITDTQYF.